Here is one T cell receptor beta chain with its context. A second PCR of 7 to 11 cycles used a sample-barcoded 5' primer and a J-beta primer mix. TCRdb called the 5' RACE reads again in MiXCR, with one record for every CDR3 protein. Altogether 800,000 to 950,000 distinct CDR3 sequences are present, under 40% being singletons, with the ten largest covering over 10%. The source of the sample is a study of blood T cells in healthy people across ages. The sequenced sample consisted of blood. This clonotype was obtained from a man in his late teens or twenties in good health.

In DNA, the CDR3 is TGTGCCAGCAGCCAACGGACAGGGCGGGACGGTGAAAAACTGTTTTTT. Its protein is CASSQRTGRDGEKLFF. V and J are TRBV4-2 and TRBJ1-4; 8 nucleotides align to TRBD1. There are 16 residues in the CDR3. V lost 2 bases, J lost 7 bases, and 9 bases stayed unmatched. Looked up from germline, CDR1 is LGHNA and CDR2 is YNFKEQ.